The entry that follows covers one T cell receptor beta chain sequence. Its target is not known. These data are taken from a study of T cell responses to AZD1222 COVID-19 vaccine. Overall study findings and caveats: The span of vaccine-associated CD4 TCRs extended across spike, with dominance at 160-218 and 743-854.

Trimming pared 5 bases from V and 6 bases from J, leaving 17 bases between. This CDR3 has 15 residues. Germline V gene lookup returns CDR1 LNHDA and CDR2 SQIVND (reference sequence). Data came from immunoSEQ multiplex PCR; TCRdb stores just in-frame clones and leaves some out. The sample has over 100,000 clones, about 90% seen once; the top ten hold roughly 8.9%. The rearrangement uses TRBV19 and TRBJ1-5; D possibly corresponds to TRBD1 (5 bases). The TCR sequence derives from an adult in good health. The sequencing here drew on peripheral blood, taken on day 0 of AZD1222 vaccination. The CDR3 spells CASSPPNRSGQPQHF. Here the CDR3 DNA reads TGTGCCAGTAGTCCCCCCAACAGGAGTGGTCAGCCCCAGCATTTT. Supplemented by reference TRBV19 and TRBJ1-5, the full variable domain reads DGGITQSPKYLFRKEGQNVTLSCEQNLNHDAMYWYRQDPGQGLRLIYYSQIVNDFQKGDIAEGYSVSREKKESFPLTVTSAQKNPTAFYLCASSPPNRSGQPQHFGDGTRLSIL.